This T cell receptor beta chain was observed in a study of CD8 T cells in ankylosing spondylitis. TCRdb reprocessed the 5' RACE reads with MiXCR, giving one entry per CDR3 protein. The repertoire has some 350,000 distinct CDR3 sequences, roughly 14% of them found once; the top ten carry approximately 0.99%. The CDR3 is 15 amino acids. The V segment lost 7 bases and the J segment 3 bases; nucleotides outside the gene matches: 5. Material: blood, either unsorted or a sorted T cell fraction (not recorded which). The sequence came from a male donor with ankylosing spondylitis or in good health (not recorded which). The V and J genes are TRBV12-3 or TRBV12-4 and TRBJ2-2; 10 positions match TRBD2. The CDR3 region has the DNA TGTGCCAGCACCGTACTAGCGGGGCACACCGGGGAGCTGTTTTTT. Translated, it gives CASTVLAGHTGELFF.